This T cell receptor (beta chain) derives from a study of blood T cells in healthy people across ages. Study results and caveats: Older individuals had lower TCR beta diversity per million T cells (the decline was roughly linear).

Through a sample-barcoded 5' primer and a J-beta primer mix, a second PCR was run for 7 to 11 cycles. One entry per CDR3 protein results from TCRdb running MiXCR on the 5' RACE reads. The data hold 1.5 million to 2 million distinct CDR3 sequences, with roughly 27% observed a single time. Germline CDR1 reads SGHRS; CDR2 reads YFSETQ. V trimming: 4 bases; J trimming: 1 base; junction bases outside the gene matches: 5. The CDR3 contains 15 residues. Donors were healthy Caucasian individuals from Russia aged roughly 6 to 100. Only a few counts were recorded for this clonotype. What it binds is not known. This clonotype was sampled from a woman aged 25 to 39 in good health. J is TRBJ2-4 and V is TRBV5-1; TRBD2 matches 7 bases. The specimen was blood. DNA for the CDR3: TGCGCCAGCAGCCCGGGGGGAAGGGCCAAAAACATTCAGTACTTC. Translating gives CASSPGGRAKNIQYF.